Included here is one T cell receptor beta chain sequence, with context. Its antigen is unknown. Within one base of it there is no much larger clone, and no base qualities were kept. This sample was included in a study of blood T cell repertoires in COVID-19 (dated by TCRdb to 2020 to 2022). Regarding the study in general: Collaborator samples came from the United States, Italy and Spain and covered acute and convalescent phases of COVID-19. The material from the prospective study consisted of cDNA or gDNA derived from T cells, B-cell-depleted T cells, or PBMCs. The dataset comprised deeply sampled blood TCRbeta repertoires from subjects exposed to, actively infected with, or recovered from COVID-19. The repertoires were made available in a free public database intended to serve as a resource for research on the immune response to SARS-CoV-2. Samples came from the ongoing ImmuneRACE study (first 160 participants) plus 1,254 subjects from 6 global collaborators. A de-identified subject ID, COVID-19 status, age in years and sex were almost always included in the sample metadata. Where available, HLA class I and class II types were taken from metadata supplied by the sample provider and were not determined by assay-based typing. The paper's findings and limits, for the study overall: How much clinical and demographic metadata was included differed by source and by participant, and the metadata was provided uncurated.

The germline V gene provides CDR1 SQVTM and CDR2 ANQGSEA. Including cysteine and phenylalanine, the CDR3 has 16 amino acids. Of all the DNA, just the CDR3 is kept, 48 bases in frame from base 1. V loses 1 base of germline sequence and J loses 7 bases, and the interval between the two ends is 20 bases. TCRbeta CDR3 regions were amplified from genomic DNA using the immunoSEQ Assay, a bias-controlled multiplex PCR. On the authors' methods: The number of nucleated cells in each sample was estimated by amplification of reference gene primers within the assay. To quantify the absolute abundance of each unique TCRbeta CDR3 rearrangement, sequence reads were collapsed and filtered. For each sample, productive Simpson clonality was calculated by taking the square root of Simpson's diversity index across productive rearrangements. The clones in this table, taken by TCRdb from immuneACCESS, are in-frame only. Not every clone is retained; where verified, under half of the shortfall comes from an unresolved V gene, and the cause of the rest is unknown. From that table come the V and J calls and clone size; the DNA was used to work out D and trimming. The sample yields about 250,000 clones; 80% to 85% were counted once. Of the sample, around 14% falls within the top ten clones.

At one collaborating source in Seattle, patients were enrolled during active infection and were followed longitudinally through the course of disease. The collaborating institutions used their own protocols to collect whole blood in K2EDTA tubes. For TCRbeta analysis, collaborator samples were shipped as frozen whole blood, as isolated PBMCs, or as DNA extracted from either sample type. The sequenced sample was peripheral blood. This TCR was sampled from a person between 65 and 79 years old with COVID-19, enrolled during active disease. The chain uses TRBV29-1 and TRBJ1-3, with a weak D call of TRBD1 (5 bases match). Here the CDR3 is given as CSVEVPLAGRVNTIYF. The sequenced DNA is TGCAGCGTTGAAGTTCCTCTGGCAGGGCGTGTCAACACCATATATTTT. This CDR3, with the reference TRBV29-1 and TRBJ1-3 proteins standing in past its ends, gives the full variable domain SAVISQKPSRDICQRGTSLTIQCQVDSQVTMMFWYRQQPGQSLTLIATANQGSEATYESGFVIDKFPISRPNLTFSTLTVSNMSPEDSSIYLCSVEVPLAGRVNTIYFGEGSWLTVV.